The sequence of this T cell receptor (beta chain) was determined in a study of OX40 agonist ivuxolimab in advanced cancers. The CDR3 runs 14 residues. V lost 3 bases, J lost 0 bases, and 7 bases lay in between. Germline values: CDR1 MNHEY, CDR2 SMNVEV (reference sequence). Some clones are missing from TCRdb's copy, which holds only in-frame ones; the method was immunoSEQ multiplex PCR. Of roughly 92,000 clones listed, about 83% are singletons. Of note for this clone: The sample has other DNA sequences that encode this CDR3 too.

This sequence originates from an adult with an advanced solid tumor such as melanoma, head and neck, liver or kidney cancer. The sequencing used CD4+ or CD8+ T cells sorted from blood, collected in a trial of the OX40 agonist ivuxolimab. The chain uses TRBV27 and TRBJ2-3; a possible D gene is TRBD1 (6 bases). CDR3 amino acids: CASSLDRSTDTQYF. DNA of the CDR3: TGTGCCAGCAGTTTGGACAGAAGCACAGATACGCAGTATTTT.